Many counts were recorded for the clone carrying this T cell receptor (beta chain). Its cognate antigen is unknown. Synthesis of cDNA was carried out by template-switch 5'RACE. The reaction used 10-nucleotide random UMIs. TCRdb redid the calling of the 5' RACE reads with MiXCR, one entry per CDR3 protein. The repertoire holds approximately 41,000 distinct CDR3 sequences, about 2.3% seen once, with around 12% in the top ten. Germline lookup yields CDR1 LGHNT and CDR2 FRNRAP. The V gene lost 5 bases and the J gene lost 4 bases, with 9 bases spanning the gap. CDR3 length equals 13 residues. This sample is drawn from a study of neurological immune-mediated disorders. Study summary: About 90% of the 34 multiple sclerosis patients had relapsing-remitting disease; 3 had secondary progressive.

Overall study results and limits: One related-CDR3 cluster, identified by phylogenetic grouping, held the repertoires of 18 of 34 multiple sclerosis patients and was a possible signature. HTLV-1-associated myelopathy had the most TCR clonal expansion, while multiple sclerosis had the least, a level that fell below healthy controls.

The TCR comes from a man aged 25-45 years with multiple sclerosis. Sequenced material: PBMCs. The chain joins TRBV12-5 to TRBJ1-5, with a possible D match to TRBD1 (6 bases). CDR3 region: CASGPDRNQPQHF. The CDR3 bases are TGTGCTAGTGGTCCGGACAGAAATCAGCCCCAGCATTTT.